This TCR beta chain is drawn from a study of blood T cell repertoires in COVID-19. About the research overall: Sites in the United States, Italy and Spain provided acute and convalescent COVID-19 samples. Sample material is recorded as cDNA or gDNA derived from T cells, B-cell-depleted T cells, or PBMCs.

Per the original methods: Scientists estimated how many nucleated cells there were by amplifying reference gene primers. Only in-frame clones appear in the TCRdb table, and some are missing; sequencing was by immunoSEQ multiplex PCR. D and trimming were read from the DNA, whereas the V and J calls and clone size are those reported in that table. Here the sample spans around 40,000 clones, roughly 87% being singletons. The specimen sequenced was peripheral blood. The sequence derives from a human donor in a cohort sampled during active COVID-19.

CDR3 bases: TGTGCCAGCAGCCCCCATATTGGGCTAGCGGTCTCCTACAATGAGCAGTTCTTC. It yields the protein CASSPHIGLAVSYNEQFF. This rearrangement joins TRBV9 to TRBJ2-1; the match to TRBD2 covers 7 bases. The length of the CDR3 is 18 residues. The V gene's germline CDR1 is SGDLS and CDR2 YYNGEE. V shed 4 bases, J shed 0 bases, and the junction held 13 bases outside the gene matches.